This TCR beta chain was sequenced in a study of CD4 and CD8 cells across lung adenocarcinoma regions. Donors had localized lung adenocarcinoma, a non-small cell lung cancer. TCRdb reprocessed the PCR reads with MiXCR, giving one entry per CDR3 protein. The table includes 3,700 or so distinct CDR3 sequences, approximately 63% detected once. This CDR3 is built from 15 residues. V lost 1 base and J lost 8, with 12 bases in between. Germline V gene data show CDR1 as MNHNS and CDR2 as SASEGT. This TCR was sampled from a male donor with lung adenocarcinoma. The CD4 and CD8 labels of this study may be unreliable. Sample: CD4+ T cells from the center of a lung tumor. The rearrangement joins TRBV6-1 to TRBJ1-6; a weak D match, TRBD1 (6 bases). CDR3 region: CASSEVQGGYSPLHF. The CDR3 coding sequence is TGTGCCAGCAGTGAAGTACAGGGTGGCTATTCACCCCTCCACTTT.